This T cell receptor beta chain appears in the sequencing data of a study of T cell responses to AZD1222 COVID-19 vaccine. At the level of the study: Investigators merged groups given second doses at roughly 4 or roughly 12 weeks. General study findings and limits: At study baseline, merely several AZD1222 recipients were seropositive. Unmutated regions of variants are reportedly targeted by nearly half of spike-specific TCRs.

The table lists this clone with a few counts. The antigen is not known. Germline CDR1 SNHLY, CDR2 FYNNEI. CDR3 length equals 13 residues. Trimming removed 8 bases from V and 5 bases from J, with 12 bases in between. This table comes from immunoSEQ multiplex PCR, and its TCRdb copy is limited to in-frame clones, with some not included. The sample lists about 100,000 clones, roughly 85% occurring once. Sample: peripheral blood, taken on day 0 of AZD1222 vaccination. This sequence joins TRBV2 and TRBJ2-2; tentatively, D is TRBD2 (6 bases). The sequence was obtained from an adult in good health. The CDR3 protein is CASEREDTGELFF. The DNA of the CDR3 is TGTGCCAGCGAGAGGGAGGATACCGGGGAGCTGTTTTTT.